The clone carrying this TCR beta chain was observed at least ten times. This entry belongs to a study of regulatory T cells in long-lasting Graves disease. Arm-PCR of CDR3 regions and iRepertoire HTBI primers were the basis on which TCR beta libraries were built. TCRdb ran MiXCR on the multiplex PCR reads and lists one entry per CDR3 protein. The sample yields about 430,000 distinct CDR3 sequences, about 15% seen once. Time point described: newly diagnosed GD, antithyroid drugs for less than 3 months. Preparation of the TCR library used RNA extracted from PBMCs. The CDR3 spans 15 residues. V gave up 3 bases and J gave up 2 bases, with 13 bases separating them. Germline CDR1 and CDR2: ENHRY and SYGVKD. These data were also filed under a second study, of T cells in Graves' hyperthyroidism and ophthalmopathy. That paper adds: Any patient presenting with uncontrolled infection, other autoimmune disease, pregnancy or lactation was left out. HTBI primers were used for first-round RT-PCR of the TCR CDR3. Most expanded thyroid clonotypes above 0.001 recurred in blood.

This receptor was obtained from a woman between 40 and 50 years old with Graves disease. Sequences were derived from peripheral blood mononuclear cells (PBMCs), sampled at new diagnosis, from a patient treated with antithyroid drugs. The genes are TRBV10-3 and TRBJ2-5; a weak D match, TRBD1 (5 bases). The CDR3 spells CAISDQGGKQETQYF. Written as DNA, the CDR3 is TGTGCCATCAGTGATCAGGGCGGCAAACAAGAGACCCAGTACTTC.